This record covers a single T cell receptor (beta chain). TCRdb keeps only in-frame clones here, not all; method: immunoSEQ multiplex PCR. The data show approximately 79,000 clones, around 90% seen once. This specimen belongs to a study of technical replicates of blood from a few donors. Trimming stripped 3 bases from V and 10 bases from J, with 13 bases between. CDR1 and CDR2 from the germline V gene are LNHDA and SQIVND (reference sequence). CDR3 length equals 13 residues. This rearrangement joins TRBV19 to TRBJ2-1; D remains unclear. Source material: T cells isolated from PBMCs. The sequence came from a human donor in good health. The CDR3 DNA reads TGTGCCAGTAGTATGATTCCCGAGGTGGAGCAGTTCTTC. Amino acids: CASSMIPEVEQFF.